One sample yielded the 27 T cell receptor beta chains listed below, sequenced in a study of blood T cell repertoires in COVID-19. Some clones are missing from TCRdb's copy, which holds only in-frame ones; the method was immunoSEQ multiplex PCR. The data show 200,000 to 250,000 clones, 80% to 90% seen once. The source material was PBMCs or T cells enriched from blood (not recorded which). The receptors were sampled from a woman aged 40 to 50 with acute COVID-19.

This clone has just one count. The CDR3 bases are TGTGCCAGCAGCTTCACAGGGGAGCGCGGAGAGGCTTTCTTT. Its translation is CASSFTGERGEAFF. This sequence joins TRBV7-2 and TRBJ1-1, with TRBD1 matching 7 bases. The CDR3 is 14 amino acids. V was pared by 3 bases and J by 11 bases, with 12 bases of the junction left unmatched. Germline-derived CDR1 and CDR2 are SGHTA and FQGNSA.

This clone was picked up a small number of times. The gene calls are TRBV7-3 and TRBJ2-7; the match to TRBD2 covers 7 bases. Per the germline V gene, CDR1 is SGHTA and CDR2 is FQGTGA. The CDR3 runs to 16 residues. After removal of 0 bases from V and 0 bases from J, the junction contained 5 bases not matched to a gene. This CDR3 reads CASSLTGGRNSYEQYF. The DNA of the CDR3 is TGTGCCAGCAGCTTAACGGGCGGGAGAAACTCCTACGAGCAGTACTTC.

J is TRBJ2-7 and V is TRBV13; TRBD2 matches 14 bases. Germline CDR1 reads PRHDT; CDR2 reads FYEKMQ (reference sequence). V lost 5 bases to trimming and J lost 4 bases; unmatched junction nucleotides: 7. The CDR3 totals 16 residues. For the CDR3, the DNA is TGTGCCAGCAGCGGGACGGGACTAGCGGGAGTGTACGAGCAGTACTTC. Translation: CASSGTGLAGVYEQYF. The full variable domain, with the rest looked up from reference TRBV13 and TRBJ2-7, is AAGVIQSPRHLIKEKRETATLKCYPIPRHDTVYWYQQGPGQDPQFLISFYEKMQSDKGSIPDRFSAQQFSDYHSELNMSSLELGDSALYFCASSGTGLAGVYEQYFGPGTRLTVT.

As concerns this clone: Within the sample, other DNA sequences also encode this same CDR3. The chain combines TRBV3-1 (or the pseudogene TRBV3-2) with TRBJ1-1; D may be TRBD1 (6 bases). The germline CDR1 and CDR2 sequences are LGHDT and YNNKEL (reference sequence). The V gene lost 6 bases and the J gene lost 5 bases, with 7 bases spanning the gap. CDR3 length: 11 amino acids. The CDR3 sequence: CASRGGTEAFF. The CDR3 DNA sequence: TGTGCCAGCAGAGGGGGAACTGAAGCTTTCTTT.

Concerning this clone itself: Relative to the germline gene, one junction end is altered; a read error may explain this. The rearrangement links TRBV4-1 to TRBJ2-6; D perhaps matches TRBD1 (5 bases). This CDR3 spans 22 amino acids. Per the germline V gene, CDR1 is MGHRA and CDR2 is YSYEKL. CDR3 amino acids: CASSQVLSDSYGSGSGANVLTF. The CDR3 DNA reads as TGCGCCAGCAGTCAAGTGTTGTCCGACAGTTATGGTTCGGGCTCTGGGGCCAACGTCCTGACTTTC.

The chain has TRBV21-1 and TRBJ2-5; no check of the table's D call, TRBD2, against the DNA was made. TRBV21-1 has pseudogene status. This CDR3 contains 18 residues. The CDR3 protein is CASSKDCPSGRLQETQYF. The CDR3 nucleotides read TGTGCCAGCAGCAAAGATTGTCCGAGCGGGAGGCTACAAGAGACCCAGTACTTC.

The chain employs TRBV7-6 and TRBJ2-3; 10 bases match TRBD1. The CDR3 is 17 amino acids. In germline, CDR1 is SGHVS, CDR2 FNYEAQ. After removal of 5 bases from V and 0 bases from J, the junction contained 8 bases not matched to a gene. This chain's CDR3 is CASSPGTGALSTDTQYF. CDR3 coding DNA: TGTGCCAGCAGCCCGGGGACAGGGGCCCTTAGCACAGATACGCAGTATTTT. The full variable domain, rest sourced from reference TRBV7-6 and TRBJ2-3, is GAGVSQSPRYKVTKRGQDVALRCDPISGHVSLYWYRQALGQGPEFLTYFNYEAQQDKSGLPNDRFSAERPEGSISTLTIQRTEQRDSAMYRCASSPGTGALSTDTQYFGPGTRLTVL.

V usage is TRBV9 and J usage is TRBJ2-2; D is perhaps TRBD1 (6 bases). The CDR3 contains 17 residues. Trimming removed 3 bases at V and 5 bases at J, with 20 bases between. Germline CDR1 SGDLS, CDR2 YYNGEE. The CDR3 region has the DNA TGTGCCAGCAGCGCTGCGCTGGGGGCCCTAGGGACCGGGGAGCTGTTTTTT. Translated, it gives CASSAALGALGTGELFF.

The J gene is TRBJ2-7, the V gene TRBV4-1, with 13 bases aligning to TRBD2. This CDR3 comprises 15 residues. The V and J ends lost 5 bases and 7 bases, in that order; junction bases with no gene match: 8. Looked up from germline, CDR1 is MGHRA and CDR2 is YSYEKL. CDR3 region: CASSFGLAGAGEQYF. CDR3 nucleotides: TGCGCCAGCAGCTTTGGACTAGCGGGAGCTGGGGAGCAGTACTTC.

V and J are TRBV3-1 (or the pseudogene TRBV3-2) and TRBJ2-2, with 11 bases that match TRBD2. CDR1 is LGHDT and CDR2 is YNNKEL in the germline V gene (reference sequence). The CDR3 loop spans 16 amino acids. V shed 3 bases, J shed 5 bases, and the junction held 5 bases outside the gene matches. CDR3 region: CASSHLAGGPTGELFF. CDR3 DNA: TGTGCCAGCAGCCACTTAGCGGGAGGGCCAACCGGGGAGCTGTTTTTT.

V and J are TRBV7-6 and TRBJ2-3; D might be TRBD2 (5 bases). This CDR3 has 16 amino acids. Trimming removed 7 bases from V and 4 bases from J, with 21 bases in between. The germline gives CDR1 SGHVS, CDR2 FNYEAQ. The CDR3, as DNA: TGTGCCAGCAAGCGAGGAGGAGGACTTGCTTCAGATACGCAGTATTTT. This translates into CASKRGGGLASDTQYF.

The gene calls are TRBV2 and TRBJ2-1; D not certain. The CDR3 extends over 14 amino acids. The germline CDR1 and CDR2 sequences are SNHLY and FYNNEI. V lost 8 bases and J 2 bases, leaving 13 bases between the germline ends. This CDR3 is CASLNRFPYNEQFF. CDR3 coding DNA: TGTGCCAGCCTAAACCGCTTCCCCTACAATGAGCAGTTCTTC.

J is TRBJ1-1 and V is TRBV28; D possibly corresponds to TRBD1 (5 bases). V lost 4 bases and J 1 base, leaving 16 bases between the germline ends. The V gene's germline CDR1 is MDHEN and CDR2 SYDVKM. The CDR3 has 16 residues. This chain's CDR3 is CASSSGISSPNTEAFF. The CDR3 DNA is TGTGCCAGCAGTTCAGGGATCAGTTCACCGAACACTGAAGCTTTCTTT.

The rearrangement links TRBV5-1 to TRBJ2-7; the D gene is possibly TRBD1 (6 bases). This CDR3 contains 15 residues. Looked up from germline, CDR1 is SGHRS and CDR2 is YFSETQ. Trimming left V 5 bases short and J 0 bases short, with 15 bases between. The CDR3 loop reads CASRLNGQSSYEQYF. CDR3 in DNA: TGCGCCAGCAGACTAAACGGACAGAGCTCCTACGAGCAGTACTTC.

Comments on this clone: Possible read error: a much larger clone is one base away. In the same sample, other DNA sequences code for this CDR3. The chain has TRBV28 and TRBJ2-7; D perhaps matches TRBD2 (6 bases). Germline V gene lookup returns CDR1 MDHEN and CDR2 SYDVKM. There are 13 residues in the CDR3. Trimming stripped 6 bases from V and 0 bases from J, with 9 bases between. CDR3 residues: CASSPGSSYEQYF. In nucleotides, the CDR3 is TGTGCCAGCAGCCCCGGGAGCTCCTACGAGCAGTACTTC.

The J gene is TRBJ1-5, the V gene TRBV28; the D gene is possibly TRBD1 (6 bases). The CDR3 runs to 14 residues. Germline values: CDR1 MDHEN, CDR2 SYDVKM. Deletions cut 6 bases from V and 6 bases from J, with 15 bases between. CDR3 region: CASSPTGRGQPQHF. Here the CDR3 DNA reads TGTGCCAGCAGCCCCACAGGGAGAGGTCAGCCCCAGCATTTT. Looking up the rest from reference TRBV28 and TRBJ1-5 gives the full variable domain: DVKVTQSSRYLVKRTGEKVFLECVQDMDHENMFWYRQDPGLGLRLIYFSYDVKMKEKGDIPEGYSVSREKKERFSLILESASTNQTSMYLCASSPTGRGQPQHFGDGTRLSIL.

The chain combines TRBV19 with TRBJ2-1; D might be TRBD2 (6 bases). The ends were cut back, 1 base at V and 4 bases at J, with 11 bases in the middle. In germline, CDR1 is LNHDA, CDR2 SQIVND (reference sequence). The CDR3 sequence is 15 residues long. The CDR3 here is CASSIGLGAYNEQFF. Here the CDR3 DNA reads TGTGCCAGTAGTATAGGACTAGGGGCATACAATGAGCAGTTCTTC.

The rearrangement links TRBV7-9 to TRBJ2-7; TRBD2 matches 10 bases. CDR1 and CDR2 from the germline V gene are SEHNR and FQNEAQ (reference sequence). V lost 5 bases to trimming and J lost 5 bases; unmatched junction nucleotides: 9. CDR3 length: 15 amino acids. The CDR3 bases are TGTGCCAGCAGCAGTGAGCGGGAGGGCCCCCACGAGCAGTACTTC. It codes for CASSSEREGPHEQYF.

This clone was seen a single time. The chain recombines TRBV4-1 with TRBJ2-7; 8 nucleotides align to TRBD1. The V and J ends lost 3 bases and 3 bases, in that order; junction bases with no gene match: 4. The CDR3 length is 14 residues. Germline CDR1 is MGHRA and CDR2 is YSYEKL. The CDR3 loop is CASSHPGTGYEQYF. In DNA, the CDR3 is TGCGCCAGCAGCCATCCCGGGACAGGCTACGAGCAGTACTTC.

For the CDR3, the DNA is TGTGCCAGCAGCCCCGGGAGACAGGGGGCGCGGGATGGCTACACCTTC. It translates to CASSPGRQGARDGYTF. The J gene is TRBJ1-2, the V gene TRBV11-2; TRBD1 matches at 10 bases. The CDR3 extends over 16 amino acids. Germline V CDR1 and CDR2: SGHAT, FQNNGV. J gave up 6 bases and V 5 bases, and 12 bases lay outside the gene matches.

The J gene is TRBJ1-5, the V gene TRBV7-2; 7 bases align to TRBD1. With V trimmed by 2 bases and J by 6 bases, 7 bases remained unmatched. The CDR3 sequence is 15 residues long. Germline V lookup: CDR1 SGHTA, CDR2 FQGNSA. CDR3 sequence reads: CASSLHKGGGQPQHF. The CDR3 DNA reads TGTGCCAGCAGCTTACATAAAGGGGGCGGTCAGCCCCAGCATTTT. Full variable domain (missing parts from reference TRBV7-2 and TRBJ1-5): GAGVSQSPSNKVTEKGKDVELRCDPISGHTALYWYRQSLGQGLEFLIYFQGNSAPDKSGLPSDRFSAERTGGSVSTLTIQRTQQEDSAVYLCASSLHKGGGQPQHFGDGTRLSIL.

The chain is built from TRBV7-8 and TRBJ1-5; the match to TRBD1 covers 9 bases. Germline V CDR1 and CDR2: SGHVS, FQNEAQ. V was pared by 4 bases and J by 8 bases, with 6 bases of the junction left unmatched. This CDR3 is 14 amino acids long. CDR3 nucleotide sequence: TGTGCCAGCAGCTACAACAGGGGGCGAGAGCCCCAGCATTTT. It encodes CASSYNRGREPQHF. The whole variable domain, remainder taken from reference TRBV7-8 and TRBJ1-5, is GAGVSQSPRYKVAKRGQDVALRCDPISGHVSLFWYQQALGQGPEFLTYFQNEAQLDKSGLPSDRFFAERPEGSVSTLKIQRTQQEDSAVYLCASSYNRGREPQHFGDGTRLSIL.

The V gene is TRBV9, the J gene TRBJ2-7; TRBD1 matches 7 bases. The germline V gene encodes CDR1 SGDLS and CDR2 YYNGEE. The junction had 12 bases not matched to a gene; V was cut back by 4 bases and J by 5 bases. The length of the CDR3 is 15 residues. The CDR3 sequence is CASSNRGGPADEQYF. In nucleotides, the CDR3 is TGTGCCAGCAGCAACAGAGGGGGCCCCGCAGACGAGCAGTACTTC.

V and J are TRBV7-6 and TRBJ2-5; 9 bases map to TRBD1. This CDR3 is built from 14 residues. The V segment lost 4 bases and the J segment 3 bases; nucleotides outside the gene matches: 3. CDR1 is SGHVS and CDR2 is FNYEAQ in the germline V gene. The CDR3 DNA is TGTGCCAGCAGCTCCCGGACAGGGGAAGAGACCCAGTACTTC. It codes for CASSSRTGEETQYF. Full variable domain (rest looked up from reference TRBV7-6 and TRBJ2-5): GAGVSQSPRYKVTKRGQDVALRCDPISGHVSLYWYRQALGQGPEFLTYFNYEAQQDKSGLPNDRFSAERPEGSISTLTIQRTEQRDSAMYRCASSSRTGEETQYFGPGTRLLVL.

On this clone: Other DNA sequences in the sample encode the same CDR3. The J gene is TRBJ2-7, the V gene TRBV5-4; a possible D gene is TRBD1 (6 bases). The V end was cut by 0 bases, the J end by 5 bases, with 9 bases between. Germline V CDR1 and CDR2: SGHNT, YYREEE (reference sequence). This CDR3 comprises 13 residues. The CDR3 nucleotides read TGTGCCAGCAGCTTGGGGACAGCCGACGAGCAGTACTTC. It is translated as CASSLGTADEQYF.

The gene calls are TRBV18 and TRBJ2-5; tentative D call: TRBD1 (5 bases). This CDR3 spans 13 amino acids. With 8 bases removed from V and 2 bases from J, the gap between germline ends came to 12 bases. In germline, CDR1 is KGHSH, CDR2 LQKENI. CDR3 protein: CASDKGLQETQYF. CDR3 nucleotide sequence: TGTGCCAGCGATAAGGGGCTACAAGAGACCCAGTACTTC. Together with reference TRBV18 and TRBJ2-5, the CDR3 gives the full variable domain: NAGVMQNPRHLVRRRGQEARLRCSPMKGHSHVYWYRQLPEEGLKFMVYLQKENIIDESGMPKERFSAEFPKEGPSILRIQQVVRGDSAAYFCASDKGLQETQYFGPGTRLLVL.

This sequence joins TRBV6-5 and TRBJ1-1; a weak D match, TRBD1 (6 bases). Per the germline V gene, CDR1 is MNHEY and CDR2 is SVGAGI. The ends were cut back, 8 bases at V and 3 bases at J, with 13 bases in the middle. This CDR3 spans 13 amino acids. CDR3 amino acids: CASARGVYTEAFF. The DNA of the CDR3 is TGTGCCAGCGCCAGGGGTGTGTACACTGAAGCTTTCTTT.